The clone carrying this TCR beta chain has at least ten counts. What it binds is not known. Sequencing libraries for TCR beta were prepared with iRepertoire HTBI primers and Arm-PCR of CDR3 regions. Authors' analysis steps: The samples included under 75 TRBV and 14 TRBJ segments. TCRdb passed the multiplex PCR reads through MiXCR, listing each CDR3 protein once. These V and J calls originate from TCRdb's pipeline instead of the authors' own analysis. Of about half a million distinct CDR3 sequences listed, 22% are singletons. Described time point: persistent/refractory GD, antithyroid drugs over 5 years with positive TRAb. The TCR library was made from RNA extracted from PBMCs. The germline V gene has CDR1 ENHRY and CDR2 SYGVKD. The CDR3 totals 13 residues. Trimming shortened V by 6 bases and J by 5 bases, and 11 bases separated the two germline ends. This record belongs to a study of regulatory T cells in long-lasting Graves disease. Study background: More than 5 years of antithyroid drugs with positive TSH receptor antibodies defined persistent Graves' disease.

Study results and caveats: The study found persistent patients shared more public clonotypes (over 2,500) than new patients (about 990).

The sequence came from a female donor with Graves disease. The specimen was peripheral blood mononuclear cells (PBMCs), collected when the disease was refractory, from a patient treated with antithyroid drugs. V and J are TRBV10-3 and TRBJ1-5, with D unclear. The DNA of the CDR3 is TGTGCCATCAGGAAACAGCCGGATCAGCCCCAGCATTTT. Protein sequence: CAIRKQPDQPQHF.